This entry describes one T cell receptor beta chain. These data come from a study of blood T cell repertoires in COVID-19. As for the study in general: Sites across the United States, Italy and Spain contributed samples from acute and convalescent COVID-19. T cells, B-cell-depleted T cells, or PBMCs supplied cDNA or gDNA.

The germline V gene has CDR1 MNHEY and CDR2 SVGAGI. The CDR3 runs to 14 residues. V was pared by 5 bases and J by 5 bases, with 16 bases between. Using immunoSEQ multiplex PCR, the repertoire was profiled, and TCRdb retains in-frame clones only, with some absent. The sample records 210,000 or so clones, around 90% being singletons. The chain has TRBV6-5 and TRBJ2-7; weak D call: TRBD1 (8 bases). The sequenced sample consisted of peripheral blood. This clonotype was obtained from a young woman who had recovered from COVID-19. The CDR3 here is CASSKTGGGDEQYF. The CDR3 DNA is TGTGCCAGCAGTAAAACAGGGGGAGGGGACGAGCAGTACTTC.